The T cell receptor beta chain described here comes from a study of human T cells and chemical hapten exposure. Time point: healthy volunteer bleed at 6 weeks. The authors' total RNA extraction used unfractionated whole blood. Germline CDR1 reads SNHLY; CDR2 reads FYNNEI. The CDR3 runs 13 residues. V was pared by 5 bases and J by 8 bases, with 13 bases between. This clonotype showed up just a few times. TCRdb processed the RACE reads anew with MiXCR; each CDR3 protein has one entry. The sample carries some 65,000 distinct CDR3 sequences, around 6.1% recorded once. Sequenced sample: whole blood. The V call is TRBV2, the J call TRBJ1-5; maybe TRBD1 (5 bases). The clonotype comes from a female donor in good health. Some clones in this sample may be carry-over from other donors' samples. The CDR3 loop is CASSRPGSEPQHF. The CDR3 DNA is TGTGCCAGCAGTCGGCCAGGGTCAGAGCCCCAGCATTTT.